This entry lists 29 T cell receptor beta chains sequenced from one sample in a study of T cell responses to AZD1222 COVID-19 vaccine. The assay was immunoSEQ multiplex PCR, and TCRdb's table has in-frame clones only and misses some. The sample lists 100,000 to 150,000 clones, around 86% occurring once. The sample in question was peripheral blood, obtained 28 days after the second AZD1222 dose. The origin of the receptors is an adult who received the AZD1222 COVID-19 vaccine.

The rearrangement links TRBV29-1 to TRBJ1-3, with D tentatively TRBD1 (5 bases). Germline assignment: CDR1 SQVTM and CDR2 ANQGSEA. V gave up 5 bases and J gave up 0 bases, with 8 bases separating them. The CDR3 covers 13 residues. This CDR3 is CSVTRGSGNTIYF. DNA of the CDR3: TGCAGCGTTACTAGGGGCTCTGGAAACACCATATATTTT.

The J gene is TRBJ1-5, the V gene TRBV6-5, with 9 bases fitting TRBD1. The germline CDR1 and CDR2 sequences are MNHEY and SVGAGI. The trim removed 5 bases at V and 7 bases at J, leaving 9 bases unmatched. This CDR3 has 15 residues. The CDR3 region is CASSTGQGFRQPQHF. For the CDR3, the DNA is TGTGCCAGCAGTACCGGACAGGGGTTCCGGCAGCCCCAGCATTTT.

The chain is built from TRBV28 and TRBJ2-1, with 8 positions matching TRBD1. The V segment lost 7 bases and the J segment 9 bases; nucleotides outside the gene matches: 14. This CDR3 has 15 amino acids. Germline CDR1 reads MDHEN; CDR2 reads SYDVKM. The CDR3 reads CASNLPGQAVREQFF. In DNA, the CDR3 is TGTGCCAGCAACCTTCCGGGACAGGCGGTTCGTGAGCAGTTCTTC.

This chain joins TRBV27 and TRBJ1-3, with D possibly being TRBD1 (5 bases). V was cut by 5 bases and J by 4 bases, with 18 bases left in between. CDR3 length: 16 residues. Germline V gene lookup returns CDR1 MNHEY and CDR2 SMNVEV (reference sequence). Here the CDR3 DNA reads TGTGCCAGCAGTCCCCGGGGCAGAACCGTCGGAAACACCATATATTTT. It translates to CASSPRGRTVGNTIYF.

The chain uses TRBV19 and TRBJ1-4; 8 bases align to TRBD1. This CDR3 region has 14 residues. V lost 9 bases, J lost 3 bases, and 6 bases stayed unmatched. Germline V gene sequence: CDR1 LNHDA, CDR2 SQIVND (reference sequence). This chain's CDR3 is CASRRTGSNEKLFF. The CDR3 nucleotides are TGTGCCAGCAGAAGGACAGGGTCTAATGAAAAACTGTTTTTT.

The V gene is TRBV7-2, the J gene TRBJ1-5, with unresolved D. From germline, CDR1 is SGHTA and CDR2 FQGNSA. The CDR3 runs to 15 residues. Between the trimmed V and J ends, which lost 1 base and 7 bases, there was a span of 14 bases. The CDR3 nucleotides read TGTGCCAGCAGCTTAGAAGGGTCGGGCGGGCAGCCCCAGCATTTT. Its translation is CASSLEGSGGQPQHF. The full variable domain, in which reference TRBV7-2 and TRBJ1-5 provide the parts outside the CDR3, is GAGVSQSPSNKVTEKGKDVELRCDPISGHTALYWYRQSLGQGLEFLIYFQGNSAPDKSGLPSDRFSAERTGGSVSTLTIQRTQQEDSAVYLCASSLEGSGGQPQHFGDGTRLSIL.

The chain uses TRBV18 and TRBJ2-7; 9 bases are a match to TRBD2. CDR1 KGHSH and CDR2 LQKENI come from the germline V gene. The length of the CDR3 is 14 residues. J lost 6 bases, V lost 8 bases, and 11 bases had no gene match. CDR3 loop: CASRPSGDGAEQYF. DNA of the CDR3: TGTGCCAGCCGCCCTAGCGGGGATGGGGCCGAGCAGTACTTC.

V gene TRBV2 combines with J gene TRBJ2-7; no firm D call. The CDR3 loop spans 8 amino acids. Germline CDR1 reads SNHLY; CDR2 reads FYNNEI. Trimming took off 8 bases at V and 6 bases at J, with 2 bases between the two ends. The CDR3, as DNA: TGTGCCAGCGGCGAGCAGTACTTC. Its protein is CASGEQYF.

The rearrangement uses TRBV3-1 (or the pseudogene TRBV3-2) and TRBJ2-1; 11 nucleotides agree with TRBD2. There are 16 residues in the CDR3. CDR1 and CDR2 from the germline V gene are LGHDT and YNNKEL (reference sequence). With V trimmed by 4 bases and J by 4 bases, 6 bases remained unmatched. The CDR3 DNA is TGTGCCAGCAGCCCACATAGGACTAGCGGGTACAATGAGCAGTTCTTC. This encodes CASSPHRTSGYNEQFF.

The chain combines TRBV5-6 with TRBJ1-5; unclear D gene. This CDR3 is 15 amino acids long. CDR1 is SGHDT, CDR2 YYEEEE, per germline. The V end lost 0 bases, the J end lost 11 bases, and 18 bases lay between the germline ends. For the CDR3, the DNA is TGTGCCAGCAGCTTGGGAAGAGACATCCTCCGGTCCCAGCATTTT. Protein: CASSLGRDILRSQHF.

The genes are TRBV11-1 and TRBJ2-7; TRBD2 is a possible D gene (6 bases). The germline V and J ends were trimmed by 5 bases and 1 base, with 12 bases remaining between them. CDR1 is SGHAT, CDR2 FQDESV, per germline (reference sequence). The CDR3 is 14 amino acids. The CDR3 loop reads CASSVDRGSYEQYF. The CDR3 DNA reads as TGTGCCAGCAGCGTAGACCGGGGGTCCTACGAGCAGTACTTC.

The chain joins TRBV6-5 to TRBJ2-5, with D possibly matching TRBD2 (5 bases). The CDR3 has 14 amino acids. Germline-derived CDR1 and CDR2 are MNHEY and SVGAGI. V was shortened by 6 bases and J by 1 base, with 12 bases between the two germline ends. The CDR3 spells CASSLGGSQETQYF. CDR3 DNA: TGTGCCAGCAGCCTCGGTGGGAGCCAAGAGACCCAGTACTTC.

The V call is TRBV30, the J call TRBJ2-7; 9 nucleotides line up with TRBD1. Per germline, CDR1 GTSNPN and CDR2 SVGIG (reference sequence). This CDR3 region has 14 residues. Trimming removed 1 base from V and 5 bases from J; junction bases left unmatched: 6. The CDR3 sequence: CAWSARDRVNEQYF. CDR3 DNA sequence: TGTGCCTGGAGTGCAAGGGACAGGGTAAACGAGCAGTACTTC.

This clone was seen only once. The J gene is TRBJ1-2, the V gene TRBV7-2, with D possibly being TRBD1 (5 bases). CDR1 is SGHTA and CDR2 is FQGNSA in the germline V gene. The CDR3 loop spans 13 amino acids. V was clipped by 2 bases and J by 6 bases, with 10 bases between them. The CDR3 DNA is TGTGCCAGCAGCTTATACAGGAACGATGGCTACACCTTC. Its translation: CASSLYRNDGYTF.

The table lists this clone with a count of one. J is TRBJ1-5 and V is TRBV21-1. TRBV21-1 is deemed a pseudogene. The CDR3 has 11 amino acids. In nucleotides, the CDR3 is TGTGCCAGCAGCAAAGAGGGGCCCCAGCATTTT. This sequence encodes CASSKEGPQHF.

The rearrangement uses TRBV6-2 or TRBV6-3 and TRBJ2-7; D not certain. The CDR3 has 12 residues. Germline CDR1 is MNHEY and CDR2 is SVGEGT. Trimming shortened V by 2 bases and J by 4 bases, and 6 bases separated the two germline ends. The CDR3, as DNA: TGTGCCAGCAGTTACGTCGGTTACGAGCAGTACTTC. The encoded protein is CASSYVGYEQYF.

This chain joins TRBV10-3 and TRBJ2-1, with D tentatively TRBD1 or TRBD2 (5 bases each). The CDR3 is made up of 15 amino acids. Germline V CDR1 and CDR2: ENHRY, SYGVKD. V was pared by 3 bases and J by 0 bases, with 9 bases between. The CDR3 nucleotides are TGTGCCATCAGTGAAAGAGGGGACTCCTACAATGAGCAGTTCTTC. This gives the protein CAISERGDSYNEQFF.

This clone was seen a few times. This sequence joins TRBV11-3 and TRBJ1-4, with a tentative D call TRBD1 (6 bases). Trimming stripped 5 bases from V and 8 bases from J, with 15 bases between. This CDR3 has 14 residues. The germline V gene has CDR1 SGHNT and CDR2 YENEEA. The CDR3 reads CASSRQVLGEKLFF. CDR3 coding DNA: TGTGCCAGCAGCCGACAGGTCCTTGGGGAAAAACTGTTTTTT.

The CDR3 DNA follows: TGTGCCAGCAGTGACAGACAGGGGACTGAAGCTTTCTTT. Translated, it gives CASSDRQGTEAFF. The V gene is TRBV6-4, the J gene TRBJ1-1; 8 nucleotides agree with TRBD1. CDR1 and CDR2 (germline): MRHNA, SNTAGT. Trimming cost V 2 bases and J 5 bases; bases outside gene matches: 1. The CDR3 is made up of 13 amino acids.

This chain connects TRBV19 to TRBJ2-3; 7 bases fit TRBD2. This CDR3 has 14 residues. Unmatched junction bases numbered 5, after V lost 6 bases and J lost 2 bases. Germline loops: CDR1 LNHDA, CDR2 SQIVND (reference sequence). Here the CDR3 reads CASRGGRNTDTQYF. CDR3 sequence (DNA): TGTGCCAGTAGGGGGGGGAGGAACACAGATACGCAGTATTTT.

The chain's CDR3 is CASSLGRYEQYF. The CDR3 DNA follows: TGTGCCAGCAGTTTAGGCCGCTACGAGCAGTACTTC. This chain uses TRBV28 with TRBJ2-7; D is unresolved. Germline V gene data show CDR1 as MDHEN and CDR2 as SYDVKM. This CDR3 has 12 amino acids. Trimming took 2 bases from V and 3 from J, leaving 5 bases between them.

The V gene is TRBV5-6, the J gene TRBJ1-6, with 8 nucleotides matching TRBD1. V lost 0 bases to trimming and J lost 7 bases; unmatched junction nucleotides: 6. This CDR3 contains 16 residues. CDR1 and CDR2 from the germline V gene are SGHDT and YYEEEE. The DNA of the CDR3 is TGTGCCAGCAGCTTGGAGACAGGGGCTGGAAATTCACCCCTCCACTTT. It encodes CASSLETGAGNSPLHF.

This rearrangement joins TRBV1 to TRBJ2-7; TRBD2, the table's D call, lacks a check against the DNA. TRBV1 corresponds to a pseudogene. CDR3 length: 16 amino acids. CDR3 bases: TGCACCAGCAGCCAAGATTGGGGGACTAGCTCCTACGAGCAGTACTTC. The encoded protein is CTSSQDWGTSSYEQYF.

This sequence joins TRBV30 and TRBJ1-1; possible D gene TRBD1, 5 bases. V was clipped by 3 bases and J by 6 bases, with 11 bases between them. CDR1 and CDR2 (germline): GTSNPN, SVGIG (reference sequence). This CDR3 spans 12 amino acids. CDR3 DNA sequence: TGTGCCTGGAGGGGGGTGTCTGCTGAAGCTTTCTTT. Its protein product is CAWRGVSAEAFF.

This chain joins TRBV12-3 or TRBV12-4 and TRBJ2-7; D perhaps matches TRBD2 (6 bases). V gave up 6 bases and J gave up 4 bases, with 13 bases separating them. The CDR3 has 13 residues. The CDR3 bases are TGTGCCAGCAGATCCCCGGCGGGGTACGAGCAGTACTTC. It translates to CASRSPAGYEQYF.

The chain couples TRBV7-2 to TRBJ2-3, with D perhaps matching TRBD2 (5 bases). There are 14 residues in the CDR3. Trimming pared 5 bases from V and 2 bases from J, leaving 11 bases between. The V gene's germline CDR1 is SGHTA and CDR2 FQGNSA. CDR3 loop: CASSPRLTTDTQYF. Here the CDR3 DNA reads TGTGCCAGCAGCCCCCGACTAACCACAGATACGCAGTATTTT.

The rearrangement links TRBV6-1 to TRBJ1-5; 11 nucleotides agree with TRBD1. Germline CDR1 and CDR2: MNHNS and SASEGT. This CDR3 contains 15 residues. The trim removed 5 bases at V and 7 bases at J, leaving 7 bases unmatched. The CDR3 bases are TGTGCCAGCAGTCCGGGACAGGGGGTTAGGCAGCCCCAGCATTTT. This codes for CASSPGQGVRQPQHF.

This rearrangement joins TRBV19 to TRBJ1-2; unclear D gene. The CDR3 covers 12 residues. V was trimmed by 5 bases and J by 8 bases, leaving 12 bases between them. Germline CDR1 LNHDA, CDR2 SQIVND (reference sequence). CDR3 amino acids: CASSDGWVGYTF. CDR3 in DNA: TGTGCCAGTAGTGACGGATGGGTGGGCTACACCTTC. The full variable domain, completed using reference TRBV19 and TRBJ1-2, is DGGITQSPKYLFRKEGQNVTLSCEQNLNHDAMYWYRQDPGQGLRLIYYSQIVNDFQKGDIAEGYSVSREKKESFPLTVTSAQKNPTAFYLCASSDGWVGYTFGSGTRLTVV.

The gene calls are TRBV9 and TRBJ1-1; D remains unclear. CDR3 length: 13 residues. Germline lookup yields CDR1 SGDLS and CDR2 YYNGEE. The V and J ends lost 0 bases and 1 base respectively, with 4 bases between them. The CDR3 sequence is CASSVDGNTEAFF. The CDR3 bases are TGTGCCAGCAGCGTAGATGGGAACACTGAAGCTTTCTTT. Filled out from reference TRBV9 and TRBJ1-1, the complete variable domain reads DSGVTQTPKHLITATGQRVTLRCSPRSGDLSVYWYQQSLDQGLQFLIQYYNGEERAKGNILERFSAQQFPDLHSELNLSSLELGDSALYFCASSVDGNTEAFFGQGTRLTVV.